These 6 T cell receptor beta chains were all obtained from the same sample, sequenced in a study of molecular identifiers for immune sequencing clone quantification. TCRdb itself ran the PCR reads through MiXCR, one entry per CDR3 protein. The repertoire consists of about 630,000 distinct CDR3 sequences, with about 25% occurring once and the leading ten covering 0.75% to 0.8%. The sample was naive CD8+ T cells from blood, with Jurkat cell RNA spiked in. Noted subset: FACS-sorted CD8+CD4-CCR7+CD45RA+ naive T cells. The receptor source for this set is a human donor in good health. Some libraries in this study had Jurkat cell RNA spiked in.

This clonotype was counted ten times or more. The J gene is TRBJ2-1, the V gene TRBV11-2; weak D call: TRBD2 (6 bases). Germline V CDR1 and CDR2: SGHAT, FQNNGV. The CDR3 runs 15 residues. Trimming left V 4 bases short and J 4 bases short, with 14 bases between. CDR3 protein: CASSSVTGSYNEQFF. In nucleotides, the CDR3 is TGTGCCAGCAGCTCAGTAACCGGGAGTTACAATGAGCAGTTCTTC.

This clonotype was seen ten or more times. The chain recombines TRBV28 with TRBJ2-5; D gene ambiguous. Germline-derived CDR1 and CDR2 are MDHEN and SYDVKM. The V gene lost 3 bases and the J gene lost 1 base, with 6 bases spanning the gap. This CDR3 is 13 amino acids long. The CDR3 loop reads CASSLNTQETQYF. CDR3 coding DNA: TGTGCCAGCAGTTTGAACACCCAAGAGACCCAGTACTTC.

The chain combines TRBV27 with TRBJ2-7; tentative D call: TRBD2 (5 bases). Trimming took 5 bases from V and 4 from J, leaving 18 bases between them. Germline V gene lookup returns CDR1 MNHEY and CDR2 SMNVEV (reference sequence). This CDR3 spans 15 amino acids. CDR3 sequence: CASSPGKSDWYEQYF. The CDR3, as DNA: TGTGCCAGCAGTCCCGGGAAGAGTGACTGGTACGAGCAGTACTTC.

This clonotype occurred many times. The genes are TRBV30 and TRBJ1-3, with D possibly matching TRBD1 (5 bases). Germline values: CDR1 GTSNPN, CDR2 SVGIG (reference sequence). With 0 bases removed from V and 2 bases from J, the gap between germline ends came to 8 bases. This CDR3 contains 14 residues. In DNA form, the CDR3 reads TGTGCCTGGAGTGTATCGGGGGCTGGAAACACCATATATTTT. It yields the protein CAWSVSGAGNTIYF.

This clonotype was found a few times. The chain is built from TRBV24-1 and TRBJ2-1, with a tentative D call TRBD2 (5 bases). Trimming left V 6 bases short and J 7 bases short, with 15 bases between. Germline V CDR1 and CDR2: KGHDR, SFDVKD. The CDR3 spans 14 residues. The CDR3 region is CATSPGSLRNEQFF. CDR3 coding DNA: TGTGCCACCAGTCCTGGGAGCCTCCGGAATGAGCAGTTCTTC.

This clonotype showed up just once. One junction end disagrees with the germline gene, perhaps due to a read error. The chain combines TRBV5-6 with TRBJ1-1; a possible D gene is TRBD1 (5 bases). Germline V CDR1 and CDR2: SGHDT, YYEEEE. The length of the CDR3 is 16 residues. The CDR3 DNA reads TGTGCCAGCGGCTTGGTACGGCAGGGCTCAAACACTGAAGCTTTCTTT. It is translated as CASGLVRQGSNTEAFF.